These T cell receptor beta chains were read from a single sample in a study of PD-L1 blockade in urothelial cancer. TCRdb's table, derived via immunoSEQ multiplex PCR, lists solely in-frame clones and lacks some. In the table there are about 56,000 clones, over 75% of which are singletons. Specimen: PBMCs, collected around atezolizumab (anti-PD-L1) treatment. These receptors were taken from a man between 65 and 85 years old with urothelial cancer. The CDR3 runs from the conserved cysteine through the conserved F or W. The D gene is left open where the match is weak. Where a row states a size, it is once, few, many or the class of an expanded clone; other rows omit it.

d_call: TRBD1
v_call: TRBV19
clone_size: -
j_call: TRBJ2-6
cdr3_nt: TGTGCCAGTAGTAGACAGGGGGGCACTGGGGCCAACGTCCTGACTTTC
cdr3_aa: CASSRQGGTGANVLTF

d_call: TRBD2
v_call: TRBV4-1
clone_size: -
j_call: TRBJ2-7
cdr3_nt: TGCGCCAGCAGCCAAGATACTAGCGAGACCTACGAGCAGTACTTC
cdr3_aa: CASSQDTSETYEQYF

d_call: TRBD1
v_call: TRBV9
clone_size: -
j_call: TRBJ2-2
cdr3_nt: TGTGCCAGCAGCGTCTCCGCAGGGGGCGCGTCCGGGGAGCTGTTTTTT
cdr3_aa: CASSVSAGGASGELFF

d_call: -
v_call: TRBV12-5
clone_size: -
j_call: TRBJ2-7
cdr3_nt: TGTGCTAGTGGTTTCGCGGGTTACGAGCAGTACTTC
cdr3_aa: CASGFAGYEQYF

d_call: -
v_call: TRBV7-9
clone_size: -
j_call: TRBJ2-5
cdr3_nt: TGTGCCAGCAGCCCCGGAGGGGGCCGGGAGACCCAGTACTTC
cdr3_aa: CASSPGGGRETQYF

d_call: -
v_call: TRBV7-9
clone_size: -
j_call: TRBJ2-5
cdr3_nt: TGTGCCAGCAGCCCAGCCGGGAAGGAAGAGACCCAGTACTTC
cdr3_aa: CASSPAGKEETQYF

d_call: -
v_call: TRBV29-1
clone_size: -
j_call: TRBJ2-5
cdr3_nt: TGCAGCGTTGGATTGACAGGGGAGGGGACCCAGTACTTC
cdr3_aa: CSVGLTGEGTQYF

d_call: -
v_call: TRBV30
clone_size: -
j_call: TRBJ2-2
cdr3_nt: TGTGCCTTAAGTAGCGTCCTCCAGGAGGGCACCGGGGAGCTGTTTTTT
cdr3_aa: CALSSVLQEGTGELFF

d_call: -
v_call: TRBV6-5
clone_size: -
j_call: TRBJ2-7
cdr3_nt: TGTGCCAGCAGTTCGGGGACACCTGGCTCCTACGAGCAGTACTTC
cdr3_aa: CASSSGTPGSYEQYF

d_call: -
v_call: TRBV5-4
clone_size: -
j_call: TRBJ2-7
cdr3_nt: TGTGCCAGCAGCTCCGGGAGCCCGGGCTACGAGCAGTACTTC
cdr3_aa: CASSSGSPGYEQYF

d_call: -
v_call: TRBV11-2
clone_size: -
j_call: TRBJ1-1
cdr3_nt: TGTGCCAGCAGCTCCGACTCAGGGGTCTGGACTGAAGCTTTCTTT
cdr3_aa: CASSSDSGVWTEAFF

d_call: TRBD2
v_call: TRBV4-2
clone_size: -
j_call: TRBJ2-1
cdr3_nt: TGTGCCAGCAGCCAAGGGGAAGGACTAGCGGGAGATGAGCAGTTCTTC
cdr3_aa: CASSQGEGLAGDEQFF

d_call: -
v_call: TRBV9
clone_size: -
j_call: TRBJ2-1
cdr3_nt: TGTGCCAGCAGCGCCCTCGATGAGCAGTTCTTC
cdr3_aa: CASSALDEQFF

d_call: -
v_call: TRBV19
clone_size: -
j_call: TRBJ2-1
cdr3_nt: TGTGCCAGTACCCCTGCCGGCGGCTACAATGAGCAGTTCTTC
cdr3_aa: CASTPAGGYNEQFF

d_call: TRBD2
v_call: TRBV28
clone_size: -
j_call: TRBJ2-7
cdr3_nt: TGTGCCAGCAGTTTGGAACGGGAGGGCCCTCTTTACGAGCAGTACTTC
cdr3_aa: CASSLEREGPLYEQYF

d_call: TRBD2
v_call: TRBV28
clone_size: -
j_call: TRBJ2-3
cdr3_nt: TGTGCCAGCAGTCCACAGGGACTAGCGGGAGATACGCAGTATTTT
cdr3_aa: CASSPQGLAGDTQYF

d_call: TRBD2
v_call: TRBV6-1
clone_size: -
j_call: TRBJ2-3
cdr3_nt: TGTGCCAGCAGTGAATTGGCGGGGGAAGCTAGCACAGATACGCAGTATTTT
cdr3_aa: CASSELAGEASTDTQYF

d_call: -
v_call: TRBV5-6
clone_size: -
j_call: TRBJ2-1
cdr3_nt: TGTGCCAGCAGCCGGACTTATTACAATGAGCAGTTCTTC
cdr3_aa: CASSRTYYNEQFF

d_call: -
v_call: TRBV5-1
clone_size: -
j_call: TRBJ1-1
cdr3_nt: TGCGCCAGCAGTTTCCAGGGGAAAACTGAAGCTTTCTTT
cdr3_aa: CASSFQGKTEAFF

d_call: -
v_call: TRBV29-1
clone_size: -
j_call: TRBJ2-7
cdr3_nt: TGCAGCGTCCCAACTGGGGGGACCCGGGAGCAGTACTTC
cdr3_aa: CSVPTGGTREQYF

d_call: TRBD2
v_call: TRBV6-5
clone_size: -
j_call: TRBJ2-7
cdr3_nt: TGTGCCAGCAGTTACTCCATACTAGCGGGGCCTAGAGAGCAGTACTTC
cdr3_aa: CASSYSILAGPREQYF

d_call: TRBD1
v_call: TRBV10-3
clone_size: -
j_call: TRBJ2-6
cdr3_nt: TGTGCCATCAGTGGGACAGGGGGCCGCTTATCTGGGGCCAACGTCCTGACTTTC
cdr3_aa: CAISGTGGRLSGANVLTF

d_call: -
v_call: TRBV7-3
clone_size: -
j_call: TRBJ2-3
cdr3_nt: TGTGCCAGCAGCTTAAACGGGGGAACAGATACGCAGTATTTT
cdr3_aa: CASSLNGGTDTQYF

d_call: TRBD2
v_call: TRBV7-2
clone_size: -
j_call: TRBJ2-1
cdr3_nt: TGTGCCAGCAGCTTAGCTAGCGGGAGAGAATTTGATCCGTTCTTC
cdr3_aa: CASSLASGREFDPFF

d_call: -
v_call: TRBV4-1
clone_size: once
j_call: TRBJ2-7
cdr3_nt: TGCGCCAGCAGCCAGGAAAACAATAGGGGACTTCCCTACGAGCAGTACTTC
cdr3_aa: CASSQENNRGLPYEQYF

d_call: TRBD2
v_call: TRBV5-8
clone_size: -
j_call: TRBJ2-1
cdr3_nt: TGTGCCAGCAGCCCGGGGACTAGCGGTAACCCGACTGAGCAGTTCTTC
cdr3_aa: CASSPGTSGNPTEQFF

d_call: -
v_call: TRBV5-6
clone_size: -
j_call: TRBJ2-1
cdr3_nt: TGTGCCAGCTCCCCATTGGAGACAGGTCGCTCGGATGAGCAGTTCTTC
cdr3_aa: CASSPLETGRSDEQFF

d_call: -
v_call: TRBV28
clone_size: many
j_call: TRBJ1-2
cdr3_nt: TGTGCCAGCACCACCATGGACAGCTATGGCTACACCTTC
cdr3_aa: CASTTMDSYGYTF

d_call: TRBD2
v_call: TRBV28
clone_size: few
j_call: TRBJ2-1
cdr3_nt: TGTGCCAGCACTATAGCGGGAGAGGTGAATGGTGAGCAGTTCTTC
cdr3_aa: CASTIAGEVNGEQFF

d_call: -
v_call: TRBV11-2
clone_size: once
j_call: TRBJ1-1
cdr3_nt: TGTGCCAGCAGCGTCCGGATGGGCTTGGTAGCTTTCTTT
cdr3_aa: CASSVRMGLVAFF

d_call: TRBD1
v_call: TRBV7-3
clone_size: -
j_call: TRBJ2-6
cdr3_nt: TGTGCCAGCAGCAGATCCTCCGGGACAGTTCTCTCTGGGGCCAACGTCCTGACTTTC
cdr3_aa: CASSRSSGTVLSGANVLTF

d_call: -
v_call: TRBV2
clone_size: -
j_call: TRBJ1-1
cdr3_nt: TGTGCCAGCAGTTTGGCAGGGGACCCGAACACTGAAGCTTTCTTT
cdr3_aa: CASSLAGDPNTEAFF

d_call: -
v_call: TRBV29-1
clone_size: -
j_call: TRBJ2-7
cdr3_nt: TGCAGCGGGGGGTCCGGGAGCTACGAGCAGTACTTC
cdr3_aa: CSGGSGSYEQYF

d_call: TRBD1
v_call: TRBV10-1
clone_size: -
j_call: TRBJ1-1
cdr3_nt: TGCGCCAGCAGCCCTGTCCCGGGACAGGGGATGAACACTGAAGCTTTCTTT
cdr3_aa: CASSPVPGQGMNTEAFF

d_call: -
v_call: TRBV11-2
clone_size: once
j_call: TRBJ2-7
cdr3_nt: TGTGCCAGCAGCCGCCGGGTAGTCGACGAGCAGTACTTC
cdr3_aa: CASSRRVVDEQYF

d_call: -
v_call: TRBV5-6
clone_size: -
j_call: TRBJ1-1
cdr3_nt: TGTGCCAGCAGCTTGGCAGGCAGGATGAACACTGAAGCTTTCTTT
cdr3_aa: CASSLAGRMNTEAFF

d_call: -
v_call: TRBV9
clone_size: -
j_call: TRBJ1-4
cdr3_nt: TGTGCCAGCAGAATACACAGGTTTTTTAATGAAAAACTGTTTTTT
cdr3_aa: CASRIHRFFNEKLFF

d_call: TRBD2
v_call: TRBV10-3
clone_size: -
j_call: TRBJ2-5
cdr3_nt: TGTGCCATCAGTGAGTCACTAGCGGGAGGTGGAGAGACCCAGTACTTC
cdr3_aa: CAISESLAGGGETQYF